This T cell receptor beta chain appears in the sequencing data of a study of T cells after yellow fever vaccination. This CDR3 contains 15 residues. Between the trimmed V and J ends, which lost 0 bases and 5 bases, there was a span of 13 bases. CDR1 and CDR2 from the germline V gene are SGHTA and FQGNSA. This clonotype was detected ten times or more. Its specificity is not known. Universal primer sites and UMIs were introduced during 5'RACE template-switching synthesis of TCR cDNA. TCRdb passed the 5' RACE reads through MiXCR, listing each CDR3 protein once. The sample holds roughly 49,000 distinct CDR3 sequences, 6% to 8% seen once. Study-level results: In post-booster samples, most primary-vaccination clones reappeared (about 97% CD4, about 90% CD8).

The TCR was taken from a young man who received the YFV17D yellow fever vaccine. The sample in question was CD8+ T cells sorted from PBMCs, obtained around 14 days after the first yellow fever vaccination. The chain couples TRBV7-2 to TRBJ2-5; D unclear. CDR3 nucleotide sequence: TGTGCCAGCAGCTTAGCGCGTGGGTTGGGGGAGACCCAGTACTTC. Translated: CASSLARGLGETQYF. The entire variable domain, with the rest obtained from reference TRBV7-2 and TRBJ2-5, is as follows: GAGVSQSPSNKVTEKGKDVELRCDPISGHTALYWYRQSLGQGLEFLIYFQGNSAPDKSGLPSDRFSAERTGGSVSTLTIQRTQQEDSAVYLCASSLARGLGETQYFGPGTRLLVL.